The clone carrying this T cell receptor (beta chain) was observed a few times. Its cognate antigen is unknown. Sequenced by immunoSEQ multiplex PCR; TCRdb stores in-frame clones only, minus some. The sample carries fewer than 35,000 clones, 88% recorded once. The data were obtained in a study of PD-1 blockade in classical Hodgkin lymphoma. Described time point: newly diagnosed, previously untreated cHL patient sample. Magnetic negative selection served to purify CD4+ T cells out of PBMCs that had been thawed. The study compared against PBMCs from newly diagnosed, untreated classical Hodgkin lymphoma. J gave up 5 bases and V 5 bases, and 1 base lay outside the gene matches. The CDR3 has 14 amino acids. Germline V gene sequence: CDR1 SSHAT, CDR2 FNYEAQ (reference sequence). Points from the study as a whole: Newly diagnosed patients were reported to exhibit reduced baseline TCR diversity relative to healthy donors.

This receptor was obtained from a human donor with classical Hodgkin lymphoma. The chain recombines TRBV7-7 with TRBJ2-2, with 11 bases fitting TRBD2. Sequences were obtained from CD4+ T cells from blood. CDR3 bases: TGTGCCAGCAGCCGACTAGCGGGAACCGGGGAGCTGTTTTTT. Translating gives CASSRLAGTGELFF.